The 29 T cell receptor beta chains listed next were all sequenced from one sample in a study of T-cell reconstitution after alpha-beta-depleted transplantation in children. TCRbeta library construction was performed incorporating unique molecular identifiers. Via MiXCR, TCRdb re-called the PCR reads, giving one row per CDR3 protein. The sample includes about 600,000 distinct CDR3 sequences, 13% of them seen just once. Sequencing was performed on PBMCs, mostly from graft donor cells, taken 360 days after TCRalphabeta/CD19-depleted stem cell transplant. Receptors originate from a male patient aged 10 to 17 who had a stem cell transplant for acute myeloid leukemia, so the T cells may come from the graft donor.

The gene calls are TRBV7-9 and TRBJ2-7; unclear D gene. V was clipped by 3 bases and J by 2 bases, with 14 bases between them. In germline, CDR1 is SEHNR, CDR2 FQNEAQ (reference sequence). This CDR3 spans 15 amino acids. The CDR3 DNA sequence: TGTGCCAGCAGCTTCGCCTTGGACCTAACCTACGAGCAGTACTTC. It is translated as CASSFALDLTYEQYF. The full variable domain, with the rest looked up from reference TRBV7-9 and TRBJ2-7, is DTGVSQNPRHKITKRGQNVTFRCDPISEHNRLYWYRQTLGQGPEFLTYFQNEAQLEKSRLLSDRFSAERPKGSFSTLEIQRTEQGDSAMYLCASSFALDLTYEQYFGPGTRLTVT.

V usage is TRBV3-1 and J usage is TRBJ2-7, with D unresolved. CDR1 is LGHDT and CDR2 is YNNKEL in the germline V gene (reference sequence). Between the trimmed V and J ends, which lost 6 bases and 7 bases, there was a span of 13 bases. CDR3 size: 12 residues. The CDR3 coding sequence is TGTGCCAGCAGTGAGGCGCTGGGGGAGCAGTACTTC. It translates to CASSEALGEQYF.

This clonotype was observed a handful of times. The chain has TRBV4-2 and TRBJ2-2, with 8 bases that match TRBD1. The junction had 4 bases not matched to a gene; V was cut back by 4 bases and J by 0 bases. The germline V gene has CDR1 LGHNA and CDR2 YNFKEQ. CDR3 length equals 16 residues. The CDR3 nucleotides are TGTGCCAGCAGCCTCCAGGACAGGGCGAACACCGGGGAGCTGTTTTTT. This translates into CASSLQDRANTGELFF.

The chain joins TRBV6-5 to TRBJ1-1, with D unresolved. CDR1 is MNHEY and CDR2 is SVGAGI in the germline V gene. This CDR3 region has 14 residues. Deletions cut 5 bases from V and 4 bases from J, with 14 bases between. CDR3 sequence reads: CASSHGLEVTEAFF. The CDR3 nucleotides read TGTGCCAGCAGTCACGGGCTAGAAGTCACTGAAGCTTTCTTT.

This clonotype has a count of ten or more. DNA of the CDR3: TGTGCCAGCAGCCCCCGATGGGGGAACACTGAAGCTTTCTTT. Translated: CASSPRWGNTEAFF. This chain connects TRBV9 to TRBJ1-1, with D unresolved. Germline CDR1 is SGDLS and CDR2 is YYNGEE. The CDR3 extends over 14 amino acids. Trimming took off 4 bases at V and 1 base at J, with 11 bases between the two ends. The whole variable domain, remainder taken from reference TRBV9 and TRBJ1-1, is DSGVTQTPKHLITATGQRVTLRCSPRSGDLSVYWYQQSLDQGLQFLIQYYNGEERAKGNILERFSAQQFPDLHSELNLSSLELGDSALYFCASSPRWGNTEAFFGQGTRLTVV.

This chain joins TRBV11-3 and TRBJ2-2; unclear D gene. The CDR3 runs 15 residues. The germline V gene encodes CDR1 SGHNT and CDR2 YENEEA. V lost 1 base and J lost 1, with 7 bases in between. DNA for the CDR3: TGTGCCAGCAGCTTAGGGGTCGGGAACACCGGGGAGCTGTTTTTT. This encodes CASSLGVGNTGELFF.

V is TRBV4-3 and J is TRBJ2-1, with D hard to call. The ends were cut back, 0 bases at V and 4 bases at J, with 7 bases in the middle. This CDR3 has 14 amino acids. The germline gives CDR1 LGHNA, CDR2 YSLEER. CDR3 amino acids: CASSQDKRYNEQFF. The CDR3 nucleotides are TGCGCCAGCAGCCAAGACAAACGTTACAATGAGCAGTTCTTC.

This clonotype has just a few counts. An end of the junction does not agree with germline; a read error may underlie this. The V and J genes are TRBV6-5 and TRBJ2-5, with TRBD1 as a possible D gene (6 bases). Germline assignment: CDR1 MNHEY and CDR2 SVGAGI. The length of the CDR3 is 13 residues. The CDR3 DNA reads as TGTGCCAGCAGTTACCCGGGACAAGGGACCCAGTACTTC. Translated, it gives CASSYPGQGTQYF.

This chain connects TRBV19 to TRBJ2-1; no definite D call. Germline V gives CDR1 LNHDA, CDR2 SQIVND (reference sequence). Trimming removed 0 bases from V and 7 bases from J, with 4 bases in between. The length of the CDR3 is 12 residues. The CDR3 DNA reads TGTGCCAGTAGTATAGAAGTAAATGAGCAGTTCTTC. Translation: CASSIEVNEQFF.

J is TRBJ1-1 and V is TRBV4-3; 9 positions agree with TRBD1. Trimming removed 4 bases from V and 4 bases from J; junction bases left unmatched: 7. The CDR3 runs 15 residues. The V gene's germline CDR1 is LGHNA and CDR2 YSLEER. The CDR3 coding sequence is TGCGCCAGCAGCCGTTACCGGGACAGGGCCACTGAAGCTTTCTTT. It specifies CASSRYRDRATEAFF.

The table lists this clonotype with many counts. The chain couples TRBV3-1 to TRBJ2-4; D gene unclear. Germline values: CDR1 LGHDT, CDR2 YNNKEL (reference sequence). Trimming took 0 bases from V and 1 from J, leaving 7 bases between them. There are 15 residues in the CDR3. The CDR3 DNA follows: TGTGCCAGCAGCCAAGAAGGTGTTGCCAAAAACATTCAGTACTTC. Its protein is CASSQEGVAKNIQYF.

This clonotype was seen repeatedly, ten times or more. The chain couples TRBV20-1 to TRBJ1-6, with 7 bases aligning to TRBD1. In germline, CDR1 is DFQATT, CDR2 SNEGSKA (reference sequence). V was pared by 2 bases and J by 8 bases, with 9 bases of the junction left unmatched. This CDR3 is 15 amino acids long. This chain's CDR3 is CSARPATGLYSPLHF. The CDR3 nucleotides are TGCAGTGCTAGACCGGCGACAGGGTTGTATTCACCCCTCCACTTT.

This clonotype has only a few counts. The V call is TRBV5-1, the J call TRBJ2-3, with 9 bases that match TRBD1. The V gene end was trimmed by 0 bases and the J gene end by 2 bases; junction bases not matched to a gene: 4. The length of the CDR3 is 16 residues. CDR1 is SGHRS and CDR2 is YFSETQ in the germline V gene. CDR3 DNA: TGCGCCAGCAGCTTGGGGGACAGGGCCGACACAGATACGCAGTATTTT. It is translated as CASSLGDRADTDTQYF.

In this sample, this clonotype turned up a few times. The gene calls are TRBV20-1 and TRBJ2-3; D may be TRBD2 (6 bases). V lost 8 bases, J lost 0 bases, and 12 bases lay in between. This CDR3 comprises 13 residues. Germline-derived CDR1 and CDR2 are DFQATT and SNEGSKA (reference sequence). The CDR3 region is CSSLAASTDTQYF. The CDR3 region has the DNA TGCAGTTCCTTAGCGGCAAGCACAGATACGCAGTATTTT.

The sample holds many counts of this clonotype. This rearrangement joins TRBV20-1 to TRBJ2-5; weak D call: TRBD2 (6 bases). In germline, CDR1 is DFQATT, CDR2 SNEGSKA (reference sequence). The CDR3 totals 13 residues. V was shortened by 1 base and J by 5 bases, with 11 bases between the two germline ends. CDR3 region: CSARVPGEETQYF. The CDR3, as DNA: TGCAGTGCTAGAGTTCCGGGGGAGGAGACCCAGTACTTC.

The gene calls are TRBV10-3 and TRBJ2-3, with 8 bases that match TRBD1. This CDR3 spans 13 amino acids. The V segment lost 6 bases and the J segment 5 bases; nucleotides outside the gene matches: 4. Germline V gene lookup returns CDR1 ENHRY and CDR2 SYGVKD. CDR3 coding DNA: TGTGCCATCAGAACGACAGGGGAAGATACGCAGTATTTT. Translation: CAIRTTGEDTQYF.

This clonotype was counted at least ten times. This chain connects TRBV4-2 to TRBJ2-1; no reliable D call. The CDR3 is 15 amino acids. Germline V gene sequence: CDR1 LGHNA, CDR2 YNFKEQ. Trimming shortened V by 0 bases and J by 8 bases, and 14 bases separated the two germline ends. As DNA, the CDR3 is TGTGCCAGCAGCCAAGATTTCCTAGGAAGGGATGAGCAGTTCTTC. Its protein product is CASSQDFLGRDEQFF.

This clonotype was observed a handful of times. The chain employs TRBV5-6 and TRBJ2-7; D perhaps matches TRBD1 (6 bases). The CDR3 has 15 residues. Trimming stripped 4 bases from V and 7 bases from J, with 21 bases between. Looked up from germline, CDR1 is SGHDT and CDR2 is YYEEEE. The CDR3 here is CASSRQGLGTGEQYF. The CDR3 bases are TGTGCCAGCAGCCGTCAGGGGTTGGGGACGGGGGAGCAGTACTTC.

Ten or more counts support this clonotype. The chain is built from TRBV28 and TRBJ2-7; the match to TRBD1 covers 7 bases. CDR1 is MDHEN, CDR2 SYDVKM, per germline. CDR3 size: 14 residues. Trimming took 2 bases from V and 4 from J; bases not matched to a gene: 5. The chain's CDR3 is CASSLRDRWYEQYF. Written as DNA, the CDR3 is TGTGCCAGCAGTTTACGGGACAGATGGTACGAGCAGTACTTC.

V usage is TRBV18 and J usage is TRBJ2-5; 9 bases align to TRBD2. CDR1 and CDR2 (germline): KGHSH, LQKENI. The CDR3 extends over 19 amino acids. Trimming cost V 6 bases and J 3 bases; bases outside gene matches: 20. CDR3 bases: TGTGCCAGCTCCAACTTATCACCGCTGACTAGCGGAGGCGAAGAGACCCAGTACTTC. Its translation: CASSNLSPLTSGGEETQYF.

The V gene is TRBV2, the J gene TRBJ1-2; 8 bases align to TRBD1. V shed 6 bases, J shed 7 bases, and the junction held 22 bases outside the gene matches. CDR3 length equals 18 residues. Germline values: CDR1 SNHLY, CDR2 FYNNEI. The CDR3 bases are TGTGCCAGCAGCACCCGTCCCGGGACAGGTTTGAGAGGGGGTGGCTACACCTTC. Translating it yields CASSTRPGTGLRGGGYTF.

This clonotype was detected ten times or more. The CDR3 here is CASSPWAGGADTQYF. CDR3 coding DNA: TGTGCCAGCAGCCCCTGGGCGGGGGGAGCAGATACGCAGTATTTT. The V gene is TRBV28, the J gene TRBJ2-3; 8 bases agree with TRBD2. V was pared by 6 bases and J by 4 bases, with 9 bases of the junction left unmatched. The germline gives CDR1 MDHEN, CDR2 SYDVKM. The length of the CDR3 is 15 residues.

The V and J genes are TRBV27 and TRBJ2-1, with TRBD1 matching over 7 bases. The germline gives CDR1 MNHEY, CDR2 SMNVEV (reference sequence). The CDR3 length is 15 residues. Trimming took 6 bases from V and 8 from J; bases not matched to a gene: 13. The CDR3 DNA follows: TGTGCCAGCAGCCTTGACAGGGTGGTGAGTTATGAGCAGTTCTTC. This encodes CASSLDRVVSYEQFF.

The CDR3 DNA reads TGTGCCAGCAGCTTAGGGCAGGGGCGCCCCTACGAGCAGTACTTC. This encodes CASSLGQGRPYEQYF. The genes are TRBV7-9 and TRBJ2-7, with a possible D match to TRBD1 (6 bases). Trimming took off 1 base at V and 2 bases at J, with 12 bases between the two ends. Germline loops: CDR1 SEHNR, CDR2 FQNEAQ (reference sequence). The CDR3 extends over 15 amino acids.

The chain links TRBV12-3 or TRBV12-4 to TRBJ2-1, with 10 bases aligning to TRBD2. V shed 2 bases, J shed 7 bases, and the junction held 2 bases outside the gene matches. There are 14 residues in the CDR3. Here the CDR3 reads CASSLLAGVNEQFF. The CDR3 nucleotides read TGTGCCAGCAGTTTACTAGCGGGAGTGAATGAGCAGTTCTTC.

The DNA of the CDR3 is TGCAGTGCTAGAGGGGGGATCTACAATGAGCAGTTCTTC. Translated, it gives CSARGGIYNEQFF. This sequence joins TRBV20-1 and TRBJ2-1, with D possibly being TRBD1 or TRBD2 (5 bases each). Trimming removed 1 base at V and 3 bases at J, with 7 bases between. This CDR3 is 13 amino acids long. CDR1 is DFQATT, CDR2 SNEGSKA, per germline (reference sequence).

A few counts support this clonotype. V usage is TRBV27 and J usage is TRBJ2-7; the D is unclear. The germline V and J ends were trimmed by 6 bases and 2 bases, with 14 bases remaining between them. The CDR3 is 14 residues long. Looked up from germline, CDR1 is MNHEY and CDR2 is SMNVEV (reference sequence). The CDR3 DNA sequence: TGTGCCAGCAGCTTAGCCACGTATCCCTACGAGCAGTACTTC. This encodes CASSLATYPYEQYF.

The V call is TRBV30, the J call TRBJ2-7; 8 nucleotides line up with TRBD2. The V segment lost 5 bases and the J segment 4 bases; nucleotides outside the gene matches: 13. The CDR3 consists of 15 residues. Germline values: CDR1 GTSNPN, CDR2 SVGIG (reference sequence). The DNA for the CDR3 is TGTGCCTGGGCCACGGAGGGCGGGAGGAGTTACGAGCAGTACTTC. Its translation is CAWATEGGRSYEQYF.

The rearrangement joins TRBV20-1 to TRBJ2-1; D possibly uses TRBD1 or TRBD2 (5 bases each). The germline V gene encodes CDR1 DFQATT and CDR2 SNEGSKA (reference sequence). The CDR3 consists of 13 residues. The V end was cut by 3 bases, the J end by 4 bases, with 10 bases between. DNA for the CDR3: TGCAGTGCTAGGGGGACCAAATACAATGAGCAGTTCTTC. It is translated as CSARGTKYNEQFF.